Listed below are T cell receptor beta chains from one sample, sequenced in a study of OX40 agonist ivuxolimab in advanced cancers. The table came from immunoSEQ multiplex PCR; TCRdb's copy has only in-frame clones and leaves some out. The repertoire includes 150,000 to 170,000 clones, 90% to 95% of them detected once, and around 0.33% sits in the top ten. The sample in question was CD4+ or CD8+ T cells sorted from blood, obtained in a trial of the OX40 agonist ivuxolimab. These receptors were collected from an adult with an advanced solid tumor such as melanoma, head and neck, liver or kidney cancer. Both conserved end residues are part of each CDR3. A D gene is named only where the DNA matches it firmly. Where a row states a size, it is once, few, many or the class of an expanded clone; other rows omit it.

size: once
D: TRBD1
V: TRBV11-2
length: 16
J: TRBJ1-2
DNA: TGTGCCAGCAGTCATCTCCGGGACAGGGGGCTCTATGGCTACACCTTC
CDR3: CASSHLRDRGLYGYTF

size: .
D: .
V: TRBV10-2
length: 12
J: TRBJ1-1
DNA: TGCGCCAGCAGAGCACGGAACACTGAAGCTTTCTTT
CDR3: CASRARNTEAFF

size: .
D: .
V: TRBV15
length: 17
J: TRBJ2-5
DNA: TGTGCCACCAGCAGAGCGTCGCCTACCTCGAGCCAAGAGACCCAGTACTTC
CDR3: CATSRASPTSSQETQYF

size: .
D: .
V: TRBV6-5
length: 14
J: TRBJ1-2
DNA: TGTGCCAGCAGTTACGTGGGACCCGACTATGGCTACACCTTC
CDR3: CASSYVGPDYGYTF

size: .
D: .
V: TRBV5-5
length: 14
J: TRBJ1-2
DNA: TGTGCCAGCAGCTTGGGGATCGGGTACTATGGCTACACCTTC
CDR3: CASSLGIGYYGYTF

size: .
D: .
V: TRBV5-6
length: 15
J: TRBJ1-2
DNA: TGTGCCAGCAGCTTGGAAATCAGTGTTAACTATGGCTACACCTTC
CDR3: CASSLEISVNYGYTF

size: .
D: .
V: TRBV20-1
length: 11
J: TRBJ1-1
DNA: TGCAGTGCCCGGGTGAACACTGAAGCTTTCTTT
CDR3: CSARVNTEAFF

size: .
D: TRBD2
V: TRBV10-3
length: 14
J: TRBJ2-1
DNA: TGTGCCATCAGCAGACTAGCGGATTACAATGAGCAGTTCTTC
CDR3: CAISRLADYNEQFF

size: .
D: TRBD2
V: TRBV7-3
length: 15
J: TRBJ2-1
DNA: TGTGCCAGCAGCTCCCCTAGCGGGAGTTACAATGAGCAGTTCTTC
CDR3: CASSSPSGSYNEQFF

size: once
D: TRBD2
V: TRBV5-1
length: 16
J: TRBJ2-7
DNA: TGCGCCAGCAGCTTAGGGGGGACTAGCGGGAGCTACGAGCAGTACTTC
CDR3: CASSLGGTSGSYEQYF

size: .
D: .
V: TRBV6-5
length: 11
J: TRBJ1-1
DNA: TGTGCCAGCAGTGAAAGGGTCGGAGCTTTCTTT
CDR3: CASSERVGAFF

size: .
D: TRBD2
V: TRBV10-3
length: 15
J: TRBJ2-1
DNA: TGTGCCATAAAAGATTCTAGCGGGAGGGCCAATGAGCAGTTCTTC
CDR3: CAIKDSSGRANEQFF

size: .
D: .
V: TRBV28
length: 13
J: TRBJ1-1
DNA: TGTGCCAGCATCATCAGGGAGGGGACTGAAGCTTTCTTT
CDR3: CASIIREGTEAFF

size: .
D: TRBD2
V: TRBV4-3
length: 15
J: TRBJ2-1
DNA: TGCGCCAGCAGCCAAAGCGGGGGCCCCTACAATGAGCAGTTCTTC
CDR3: CASSQSGGPYNEQFF

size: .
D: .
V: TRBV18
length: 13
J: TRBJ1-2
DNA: TGTGCCAGCTCACCAGGCCAGAACTATGGCTACACCTTC
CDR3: CASSPGQNYGYTF

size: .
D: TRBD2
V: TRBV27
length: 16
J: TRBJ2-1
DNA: TGTGCCAGCAGCGAACTCGGGACTAGCGGCGGAAATGAGCAGTTCTTC
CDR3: CASSELGTSGGNEQFF

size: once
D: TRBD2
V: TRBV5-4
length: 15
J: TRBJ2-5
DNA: TGTGCCAGCAGCTTGGGCGGGGCGGGGGAAGAGACCCAGTACTTC
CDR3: CASSLGGAGEETQYF

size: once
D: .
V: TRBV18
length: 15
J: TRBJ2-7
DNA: TGTGCCAGCTCACCACCCCCAGGGGCCCATGGCGAGCAGTACTTC
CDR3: CASSPPPGAHGEQYF

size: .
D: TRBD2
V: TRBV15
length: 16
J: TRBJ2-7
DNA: TGTGCCACCAGCAGAGGGACCCGCGGGGGATCTGGCGAGCAGTACTTC
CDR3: CATSRGTRGGSGEQYF

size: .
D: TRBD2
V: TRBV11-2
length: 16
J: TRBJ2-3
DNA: TGTGCCAGCAACCCGCGGACTAGCGGGAGAGGTGATACGCAGTATTTT
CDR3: CASNPRTSGRGDTQYF

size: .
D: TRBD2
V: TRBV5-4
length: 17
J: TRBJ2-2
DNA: TGTGCCAGCAGCTTGGAAGGCAGACTAGCGGGGGCCGGGGAGCTGTTTTTT
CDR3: CASSLEGRLAGAGELFF

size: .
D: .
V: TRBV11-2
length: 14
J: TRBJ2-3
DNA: TGTGCCAGCAGCGGGCATCCGGGCGAGGATACGCAGTATTTT
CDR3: CASSGHPGEDTQYF

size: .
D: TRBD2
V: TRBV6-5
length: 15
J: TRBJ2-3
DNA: TGTGCCAGCAGTTACTCTTCTAGCGGGAGGGATACGCAGTATTTT
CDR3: CASSYSSSGRDTQYF

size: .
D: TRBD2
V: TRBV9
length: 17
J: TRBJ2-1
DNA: TGTGCCAGCAGCGTTAAAACCGGTAGCGGGAGGTACGGTGAGCAGTTCTTC
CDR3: CASSVKTGSGRYGEQFF

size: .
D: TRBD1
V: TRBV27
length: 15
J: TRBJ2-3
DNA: TGTGCCAGCATCCAGGACAGGGAAGGCACAGATACGCAGTATTTT
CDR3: CASIQDREGTDTQYF

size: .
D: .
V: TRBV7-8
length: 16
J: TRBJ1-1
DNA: TGTGCCAGCAGCCTGATTAGACAGGCGGGGAACACTGAAGCTTTCTTT
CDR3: CASSLIRQAGNTEAFF

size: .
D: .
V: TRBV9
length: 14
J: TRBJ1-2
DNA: TGTGCCAGCAGCGCCCGGGGGGCTCTCTATGGCTACACCTTC
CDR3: CASSARGALYGYTF

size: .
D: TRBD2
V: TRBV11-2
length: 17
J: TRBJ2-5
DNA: TGTGCCAGCAGCTCCCGAGGACTAGCGGGGATTCAAGAGACCCAGTACTTC
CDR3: CASSSRGLAGIQETQYF

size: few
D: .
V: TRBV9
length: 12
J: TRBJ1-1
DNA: TGTGCCAGCAGCGTAGTTTGCAGGAGAGCTTTCTTT
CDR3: CASSVVCRRAFF

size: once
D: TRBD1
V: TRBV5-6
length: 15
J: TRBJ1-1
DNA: TGTGCCAGCAGCTTGCTGGGACAGTTTAACACTGAAGCTTTCTTT
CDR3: CASSLLGQFNTEAFF

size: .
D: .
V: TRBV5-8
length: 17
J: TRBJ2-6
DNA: TGTGCCAGCAGCTTGGCCACAGTTGCCTCTGGGGCCAACGTCCTGACTTTC
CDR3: CASSLATVASGANVLTF

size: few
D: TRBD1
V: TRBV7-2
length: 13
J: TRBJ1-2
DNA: TGTGCCAGCAGCTTAGTTGCAGGACAGGGACGAGGGTGG
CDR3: CASSLVAGQGRGW

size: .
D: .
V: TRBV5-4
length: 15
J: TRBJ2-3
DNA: TGTGCCAGCAGCTTGTCCGTCGGGGTCACAGATACGCAGTATTTT
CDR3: CASSLSVGVTDTQYF

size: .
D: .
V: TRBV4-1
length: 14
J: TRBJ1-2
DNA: TGCGCCAGCAGCCAAGATAGGAATTACTATGGCTACACCTTC
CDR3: CASSQDRNYYGYTF

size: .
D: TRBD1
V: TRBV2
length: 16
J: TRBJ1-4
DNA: TGTGCCAAAAGCAGGGGACAGGGGTTACCTAATGAAAAACTGTTTTTT
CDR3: CAKSRGQGLPNEKLFF

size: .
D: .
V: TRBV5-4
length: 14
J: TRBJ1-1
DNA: TGTGCCAGCACCAGCGGCGCGGTGAACACTGAAGCTTTCTTT
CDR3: CASTSGAVNTEAFF